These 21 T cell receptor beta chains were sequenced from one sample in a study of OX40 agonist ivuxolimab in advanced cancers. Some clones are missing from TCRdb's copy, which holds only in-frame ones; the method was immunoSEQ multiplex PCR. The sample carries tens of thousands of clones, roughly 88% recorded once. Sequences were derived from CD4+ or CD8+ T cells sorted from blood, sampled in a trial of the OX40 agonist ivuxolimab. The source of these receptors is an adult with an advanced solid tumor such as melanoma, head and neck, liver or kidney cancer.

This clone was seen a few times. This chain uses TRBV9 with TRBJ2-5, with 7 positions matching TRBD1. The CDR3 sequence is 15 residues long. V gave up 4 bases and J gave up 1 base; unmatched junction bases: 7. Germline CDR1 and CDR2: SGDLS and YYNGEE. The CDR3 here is CASSPTGASQETQYF. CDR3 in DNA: TGTGCCAGCAGCCCTACAGGGGCCAGCCAAGAGACCCAGTACTTC.

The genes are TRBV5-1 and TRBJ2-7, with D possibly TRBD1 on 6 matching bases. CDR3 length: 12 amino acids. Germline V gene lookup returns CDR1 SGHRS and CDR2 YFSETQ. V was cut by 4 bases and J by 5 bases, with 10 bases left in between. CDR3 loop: CASSGSGDEQYF. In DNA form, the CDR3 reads TGCGCCAGCAGCGGCTCAGGGGACGAGCAGTACTTC.

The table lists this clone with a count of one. The CDR3 DNA sequence: TGTGCCAGCAGTCACGGACTAGCGGGAGAGGCCGGGGAGCTGTTTTTT. Its protein product is CASSHGLAGEAGELFF. This rearrangement joins TRBV6-6 to TRBJ2-2, with 13 bases identical to TRBD2. The CDR3 is 16 amino acids. CDR1 is MNHNY, CDR2 SVGAGI, per germline (reference sequence). J lost 6 bases, V lost 5 bases, and 6 bases had no gene match.

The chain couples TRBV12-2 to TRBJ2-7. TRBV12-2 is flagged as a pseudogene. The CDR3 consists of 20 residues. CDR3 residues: CASRLPPLSVGGISSYEQYF. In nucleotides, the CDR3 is TGTGCAAGTCGCTTACCCCCATTGTCCGTCGGGGGCATTAGCTCCTACGAGCAGTACTTC.

The CDR3 bases are TGTGCCAGCGGGGGTGGACTAGCGGGAGTAAGTAGCTCCTACGAGCAGTACTTC. Its translation: CASGGGLAGVSSSYEQYF. The V and J genes are TRBV27 and TRBJ2-7; 13 bases align to TRBD2. Germline V gene sequence: CDR1 MNHEY, CDR2 SMNVEV (reference sequence). The ends lost 8 bases at V and 0 bases at J; junction bases unmatched: 13. This CDR3 contains 18 residues.

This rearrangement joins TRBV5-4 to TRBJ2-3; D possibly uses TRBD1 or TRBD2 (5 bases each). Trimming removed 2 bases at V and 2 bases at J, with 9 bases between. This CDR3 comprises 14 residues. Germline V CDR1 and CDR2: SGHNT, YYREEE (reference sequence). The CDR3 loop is CASSFGTNTDTQYF. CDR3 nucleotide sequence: TGTGCCAGCAGCTTCGGGACGAACACAGATACGCAGTATTTT.

In nucleotides, the CDR3 is TGTGCCAGCAGCTTCAGGGCGGGAGTATACAATGAGCAGTTCTTC. Translated, it gives CASSFRAGVYNEQFF. The rearrangement joins TRBV7-2 to TRBJ2-1; TRBD2 matches at 7 bases. The V gene's germline CDR1 is SGHTA and CDR2 FQGNSA. Germline trimming cut 3 bases from V and 4 bases from J; bases unmatched to any gene: 6. This CDR3 region has 15 residues. Combining the CDR3 with reference TRBV7-2 and TRBJ2-1 gives the whole variable domain GAGVSQSPSNKVTEKGKDVELRCDPISGHTALYWYRQSLGQGLEFLIYFQGNSAPDKSGLPSDRFSAERTGGSVSTLTIQRTQQEDSAVYLCASSFRAGVYNEQFFGPGTRLTVL.

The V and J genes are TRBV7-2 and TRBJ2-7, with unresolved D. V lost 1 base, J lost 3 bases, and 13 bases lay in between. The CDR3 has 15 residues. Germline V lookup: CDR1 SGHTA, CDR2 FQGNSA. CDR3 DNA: TGTGCCAGCAGCTTAGATCGGTCCGTGGTCTACGAGCAGTACTTC. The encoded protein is CASSLDRSVVYEQYF.

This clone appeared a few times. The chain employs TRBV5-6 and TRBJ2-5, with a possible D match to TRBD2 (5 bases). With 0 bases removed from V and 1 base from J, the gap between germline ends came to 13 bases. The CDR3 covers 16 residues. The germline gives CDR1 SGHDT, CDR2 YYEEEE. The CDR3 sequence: CASSLGPGLSQETQYF. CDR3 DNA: TGTGCCAGCAGCTTGGGGCCAGGACTTTCCCAAGAGACCCAGTACTTC. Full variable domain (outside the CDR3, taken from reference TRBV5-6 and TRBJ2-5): DAGVTQSPTHLIKTRGQQVTLRCSPKSGHDTVSWYQQALGQGPQFIFQYYEEEERQRGNFPDRFSGHQFPNYSSELNVNALLLGDSALYLCASSLGPGLSQETQYFGPGTRLLVL.

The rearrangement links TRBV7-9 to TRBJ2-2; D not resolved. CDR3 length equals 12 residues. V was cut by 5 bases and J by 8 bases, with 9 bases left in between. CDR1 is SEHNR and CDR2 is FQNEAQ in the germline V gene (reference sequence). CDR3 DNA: TGTGCCAGCAGCCAAGGGATAGGGGAGCTGTTTTTT. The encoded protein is CASSQGIGELFF. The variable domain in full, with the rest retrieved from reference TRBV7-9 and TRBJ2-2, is DTGVSQNPRHKITKRGQNVTFRCDPISEHNRLYWYRQTLGQGPEFLTYFQNEAQLEKSRLLSDRFSAERPKGSFSTLEIQRTEQGDSAMYLCASSQGIGELFFGEGSRLTVL.

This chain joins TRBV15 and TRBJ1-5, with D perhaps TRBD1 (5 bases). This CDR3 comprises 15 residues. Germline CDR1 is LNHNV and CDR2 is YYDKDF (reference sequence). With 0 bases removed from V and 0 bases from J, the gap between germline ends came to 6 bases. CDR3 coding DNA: TGTGCCACCAGCAGAGACGGGGCTAGCAATCAGCCCCAGCATTTT. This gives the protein CATSRDGASNQPQHF.

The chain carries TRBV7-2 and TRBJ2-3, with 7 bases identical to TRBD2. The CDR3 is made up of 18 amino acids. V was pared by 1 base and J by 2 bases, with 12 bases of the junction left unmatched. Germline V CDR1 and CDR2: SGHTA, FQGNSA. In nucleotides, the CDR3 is TGTGCCAGCAGCTTAGTAGTCGCGGGAGTGATCCCCACAGATACGCAGTATTTT. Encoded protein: CASSLVVAGVIPTDTQYF. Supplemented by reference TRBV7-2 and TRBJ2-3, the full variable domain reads GAGVSQSPSNKVTEKGKDVELRCDPISGHTALYWYRQSLGQGLEFLIYFQGNSAPDKSGLPSDRFSAERTGGSVSTLTIQRTQQEDSAVYLCASSLVVAGVIPTDTQYFGPGTRLTVL.

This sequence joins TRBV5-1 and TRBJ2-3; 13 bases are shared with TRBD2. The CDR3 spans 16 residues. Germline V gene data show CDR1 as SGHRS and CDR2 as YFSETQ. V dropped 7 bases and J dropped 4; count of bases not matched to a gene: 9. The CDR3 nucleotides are TGCGCCAGCGGAATCAGACTAGCGGGAGGTTCAGATACGCAGTATTTT. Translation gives CASGIRLAGGSDTQYF. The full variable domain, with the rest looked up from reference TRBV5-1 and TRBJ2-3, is KAGVTQTPRYLIKTRGQQVTLSCSPISGHRSVSWYQQTPGQGLQFLFEYFSETQRNKGNFPGRFSGRQFSNSRSEMNVSTLELGDSALYLCASGIRLAGGSDTQYFGPGTRLTVL.

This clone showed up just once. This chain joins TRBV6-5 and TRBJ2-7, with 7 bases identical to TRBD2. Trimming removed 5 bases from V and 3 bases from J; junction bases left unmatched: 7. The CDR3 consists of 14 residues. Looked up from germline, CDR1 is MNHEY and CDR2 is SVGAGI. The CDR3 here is CASSLQGLHYEQYF. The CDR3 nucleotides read TGTGCCAGCAGTCTCCAGGGACTACACTACGAGCAGTACTTC.

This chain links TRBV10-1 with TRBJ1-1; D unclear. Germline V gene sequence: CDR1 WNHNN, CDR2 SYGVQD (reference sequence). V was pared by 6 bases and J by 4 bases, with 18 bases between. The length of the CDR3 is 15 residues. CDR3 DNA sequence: TGCGCCAGCAGCCCAAACTTGGGGAGCGGCACTGAAGCTTTCTTT. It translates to CASSPNLGSGTEAFF.

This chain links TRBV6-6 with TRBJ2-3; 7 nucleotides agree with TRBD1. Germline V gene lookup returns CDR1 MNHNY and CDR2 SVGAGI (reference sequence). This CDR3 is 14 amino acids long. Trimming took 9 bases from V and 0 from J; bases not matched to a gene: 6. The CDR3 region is CASRLQGSTDTQYF. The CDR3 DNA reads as TGTGCCAGTAGACTACAGGGGAGCACAGATACGCAGTATTTT.

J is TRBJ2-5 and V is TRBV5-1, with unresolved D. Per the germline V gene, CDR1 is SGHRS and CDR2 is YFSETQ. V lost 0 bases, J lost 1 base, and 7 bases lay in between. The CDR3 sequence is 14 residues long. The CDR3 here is CASSLEPFQETQYF. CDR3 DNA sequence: TGCGCCAGCAGCTTGGAACCTTTCCAAGAGACCCAGTACTTC. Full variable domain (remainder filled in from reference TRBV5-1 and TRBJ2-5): KAGVTQTPRYLIKTRGQQVTLSCSPISGHRSVSWYQQTPGQGLQFLFEYFSETQRNKGNFPGRFSGRQFSNSRSEMNVSTLELGDSALYLCASSLEPFQETQYFGPGTRLLVL.

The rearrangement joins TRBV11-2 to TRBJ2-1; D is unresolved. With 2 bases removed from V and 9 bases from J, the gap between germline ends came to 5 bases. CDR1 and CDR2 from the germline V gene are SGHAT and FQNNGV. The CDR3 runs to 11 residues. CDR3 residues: CASSLWGEQFF. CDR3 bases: TGTGCCAGCAGCTTATGGGGTGAGCAGTTCTTC.

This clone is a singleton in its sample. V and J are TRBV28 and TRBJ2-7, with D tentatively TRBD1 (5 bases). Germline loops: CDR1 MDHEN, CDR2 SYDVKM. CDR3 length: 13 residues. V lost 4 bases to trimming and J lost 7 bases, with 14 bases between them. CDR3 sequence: CASSSSTDMEQYF. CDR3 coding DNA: TGTGCCAGCAGTTCCTCGACAGATATGGAGCAGTACTTC.

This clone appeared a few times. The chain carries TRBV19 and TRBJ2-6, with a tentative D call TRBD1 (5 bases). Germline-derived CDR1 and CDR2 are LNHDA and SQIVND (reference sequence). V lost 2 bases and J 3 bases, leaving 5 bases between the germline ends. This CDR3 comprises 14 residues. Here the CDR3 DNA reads TGTGCCAGTAGTATAAGGGGTGGGGCCAACGTCCTGACTTTC. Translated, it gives CASSIRGGANVLTF. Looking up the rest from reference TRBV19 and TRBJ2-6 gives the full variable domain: DGGITQSPKYLFRKEGQNVTLSCEQNLNHDAMYWYRQDPGQGLRLIYYSQIVNDFQKGDIAEGYSVSREKKESFPLTVTSAQKNPTAFYLCASSIRGGANVLTFGAGSRLTVL.

The CDR3 loop is CATSRDRARGETQYF. DNA for the CDR3: TGTGCCACCAGCAGAGATAGAGCGAGGGGGGAGACCCAGTACTTC. This sequence joins TRBV15 and TRBJ2-5; possible D gene TRBD1, 6 bases. CDR3 length: 15 amino acids. Germline V gene data show CDR1 as LNHNV and CDR2 as YYDKDF (reference sequence). V lost 0 bases to trimming and J lost 5 bases, with 13 bases between them. The entire variable domain, with the rest obtained from reference TRBV15 and TRBJ2-5, is as follows: DAMVIQNPRYQVTQFGKPVTLSCSQTLNHNVMYWYQQKSSQAPKLLFHYYDKDFNNEADTPDNFQSRRPNTSFCFLDIRSPGLGDTAMYLCATSRDRARGETQYFGPGTRLLVL.